This entry lists 15 T cell receptor beta chains sequenced from one sample in a study of tumor-infiltrating lymphocytes in primary liver carcinoma. RNA isolated from unsorted whole blood supplied the blood RNA, with germline DNA also extracted. TCR beta cDNA was reverse-transcribed from 500 to 550 ng of total RNA. The reaction used a constant-region primer and ProtoScript II reverse transcriptase. TCR beta libraries came from three nested multiplex PCR rounds using slightly modified ARM-PCR. It was with TRBV1-TRBV30 forward primers and a C-beta reverse primer that the first two PCR rounds were run, at about 10 cycles each. MiXCR was run by TCRdb on the multiplex PCR reads, yielding one entry per CDR3 protein. The sample yields 250,000 to 350,000 distinct CDR3 sequences, 58% seen once. What was sequenced was peripheral blood. The source is a woman aged 25 to 39 with primary liver carcinoma and hepatitis B virus infection.

This clonotype has more than one count but fewer than ten. The rearrangement uses TRBV6-6 and TRBJ2-3, with D hard to call. V shed 2 bases and J shed 8 bases, with 8 bases lying between them. Germline V gene data show CDR1 as MNHNY and CDR2 as SVGAGI (reference sequence). This CDR3 comprises 12 residues. CDR3 in DNA: TGTGCCAGCAGTTACGGAGCTTCTACGCAGTATTTT. Translation: CASSYGASTQYF.

The genes are TRBV12-3 or TRBV12-4 and TRBJ2-7; tentatively, D is TRBD2 (6 bases). The CDR3 loop spans 15 amino acids. V was cut by 3 bases and J by 0 bases, with 12 bases left in between. The CDR3 protein is CASSLAGRSSYEQYF. The CDR3, as DNA: TGTGCCAGCAGTTTGGCGGGACGAAGCTCCTACGAGCAGTACTTC.

This rearrangement joins TRBV13 to TRBJ2-2, with TRBD2 identical over 7 bases. The CDR3 is 15 amino acids. Trimming cost V 2 bases and J 6 bases; bases outside gene matches: 6. Per the germline V gene, CDR1 is PRHDT and CDR2 is FYEKMQ (reference sequence). Written as DNA, the CDR3 is TGTGCCAGCAGCTTACTGGGGGGGGAGGCCGGGGAGCTGTTTTTT. This encodes CASSLLGGEAGELFF.

V is TRBV11-3 and J is TRBJ1-6; D uncertain. CDR1 SGHNT and CDR2 YENEEA come from the germline V gene. Trimming took 5 bases from V and 7 from J, leaving 12 bases between them. The CDR3 covers 14 residues. The DNA of the CDR3 is TGTGCCAGCAGCATCGGGCTTAAGAATTCACCCCTCCACTTT. Translating gives CASSIGLKNSPLHF.

In regard to this clonotype: This may stem from a read error, because a much larger clone lies one nucleotide away. The CDR3 DNA follows: TGTGTCAGCAGTTCAAGAGGAGGGGGAGCCTATGGCTACACCTTC. It is translated as CVSSSRGGGAYGYTF. The gene calls are TRBV6-5 and TRBJ1-2, with D possibly matching TRBD1 (6 bases). The CDR3 is 15 residues long. Germline V lookup: CDR1 MNHEY, CDR2 SVGAGI.

As for this clonotype: A read error may account for a junction end that differs from germline. This chain links TRBV6-1 with TRBJ1-6, with D unresolved. The CDR3 is 12 amino acids. In germline, CDR1 is MNHNS, CDR2 SASEGT. The CDR3 loop is CASSEGLSPLHF. The DNA of the CDR3 is TGTGCCAGCAGCGAAGGTCTCTCACCCCTCCACTTT.

This clonotype was seen ten or more times. The chain couples TRBV4-1 to TRBJ2-5, with D possibly matching TRBD1 (5 bases). The CDR3 is 15 residues long. Looked up from germline, CDR1 is MGHRA and CDR2 is YSYEKL. V was cut by 0 bases and J by 4 bases, with 12 bases left in between. CDR3 protein: CASSQDSRAGETQYF. DNA for the CDR3: TGCGCCAGCAGCCAAGATTCCAGGGCAGGAGAGACCCAGTACTTC.

CDR3 amino acids: CASSLDVLTEYQETQYF. The CDR3, as DNA: TGTGCCAGCAGCTTGGACGTTTTGACAGAGTACCAAGAGACCCAGTACTTC. This chain joins TRBV5-6 and TRBJ2-5, with D possibly being TRBD1 (5 bases). V gave up 0 bases and J gave up 0 bases, with 15 bases separating them. From germline, CDR1 is SGHDT and CDR2 YYEEEE. CDR3 length equals 17 residues.

For this clonotype: A much larger clone sits a single nucleotide away, making a read error possible. The J gene is TRBJ2-1, the V gene TRBV6-5, with D uncertain. This CDR3 has 14 amino acids. V was trimmed by 2 bases and J by 8 bases, leaving 13 bases between them. Germline CDR1 MNHEY, CDR2 SVGAGI. The CDR3 DNA reads as TGTGCCAGCAGTTACCGGTACGGCAGCGATGAGCAGTTCTTC. It is translated as CASSYRYGSDEQFF.

The chain joins TRBV5-1 to TRBJ2-7, with D tentatively TRBD1 or TRBD2 (5 bases each). V lost 4 bases and J lost 0, with 17 bases in between. The length of the CDR3 is 16 residues. Germline CDR1 and CDR2: SGHRS and YFSETQ. CDR3 amino acids: CASSPGPGTLSYEQYF. The CDR3, as DNA: TGCGCCAGCAGCCCAGGCCCAGGGACCCTCTCCTACGAGCAGTACTTC.

To note about this clonotype: The junction departs from germline at one end; a sequencing error may be responsible. The genes are TRBV6-1 and TRBJ1-2, with a tentative D call TRBD1 (6 bases). The germline gives CDR1 MNHNS, CDR2 SASEGT. The CDR3 extends over 15 amino acids. Here the CDR3 reads CASSEAGAGRFGYAF. The CDR3 region has the DNA TGTGCCAGCAGTGAAGCGGGGGCGGGACGGTTTGGCTACGCCTTC.

This clonotype was counted at least ten times. V gene TRBV29-1 combines with J gene TRBJ2-7; D might be TRBD2 (6 bases). The V and J ends lost 7 bases and 6 bases respectively, with 13 bases between them. CDR1 and CDR2 (germline): SQVTM, ANQGSEA. The CDR3 has 11 residues. CDR3 sequence: CSARERSEQYF. The CDR3 nucleotides are TGCAGCGCCCGGGAGCGGAGCGAGCAGTACTTC.

A remark on this clonotype: Germline and junction disagree at one end, which may indicate a read error. V is TRBV14 and J is TRBJ1-5, with D tentatively TRBD1 (5 bases). Germline V lookup: CDR1 SGHDN, CDR2 FVKESK. There are 14 residues in the CDR3. In nucleotides, the CDR3 is TGTGCCAGCAACCAAGGGCGAGGGGTTCAGCCCCAGCATTTT. Amino acid sequence: CASNQGRGVQPQHF.

The rearrangement links TRBV13 to TRBJ2-5; D gene ambiguous. V lost 3 bases and J 4 bases, leaving 24 bases between the germline ends. CDR3 length: 18 residues. Per germline, CDR1 PRHDT and CDR2 FYEKMQ (reference sequence). The CDR3 sequence is CASSFRRSESPRTETQYF. The CDR3 DNA sequence: TGTGCCAGCAGCTTCCGACGTTCAGAGAGCCCACGGACAGAGACCCAGTACTTC.

The gene calls are TRBV2 and TRBJ2-1, with 9 bases lining up with TRBD2. Germline V gene lookup returns CDR1 SNHLY and CDR2 FYNNEI. Unmatched junction bases numbered 19, after V lost 6 bases and J lost 10 bases. This CDR3 is 17 amino acids long. The chain's CDR3 is CASRGKTGTSPHVEQFF. The CDR3 DNA is TGTGCCAGCAGAGGAAAGACCGGGACTAGCCCTCACGTGGAGCAGTTCTTC.